This entry is about one T cell receptor (beta chain). This CDR3 spans 16 amino acids. Germline loops: CDR1 LNHNV, CDR2 YYDKDF (reference sequence). V was trimmed by 0 bases and J by 0 bases, leaving 6 bases between them. TCR beta chains were sequenced at survey level with immunoSEQ. Only in-frame clones appear in the TCRdb table, and some are missing; sequencing was by immunoSEQ multiplex PCR. The table shows 68,000 or so clones, with 85% to 95% occurring only once. The sequence was obtained from a man aged 35 to 55 with rheumatoid arthritis. The sequencing sample was made of PBMCs. The V gene is TRBV15, the J gene TRBJ2-6, with D hard to call. CDR3 region: CATSRDWGSGANVLTF. DNA for the CDR3: TGTGCCACCAGCAGAGATTGGGGCTCTGGGGCCAACGTCCTGACTTTC.